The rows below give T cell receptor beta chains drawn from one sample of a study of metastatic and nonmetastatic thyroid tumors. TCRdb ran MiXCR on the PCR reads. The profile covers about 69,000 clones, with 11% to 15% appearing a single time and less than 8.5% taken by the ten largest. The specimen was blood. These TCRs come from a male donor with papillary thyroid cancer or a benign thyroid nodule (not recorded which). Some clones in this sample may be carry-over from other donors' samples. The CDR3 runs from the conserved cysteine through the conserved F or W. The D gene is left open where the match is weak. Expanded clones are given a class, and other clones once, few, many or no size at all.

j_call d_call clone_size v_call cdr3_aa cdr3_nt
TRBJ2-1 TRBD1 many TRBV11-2 CASSPPGQGPNEQFF TGTGCCAGCAGTCCACCGGGACAGGGACCCAATGAGCAGTTCTTC
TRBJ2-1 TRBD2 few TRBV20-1 CSASPPSGSYNEQFF TGCAGTGCTAGCCCGCCTAGCGGGAGCTACAATGAGCAGTTCTTC
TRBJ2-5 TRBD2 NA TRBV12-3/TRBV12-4 CASSWTSGRGETQYF TGTGCCAGCTCCTGGACTAGCGGGAGGGGAGAGACTCAGTACTTC
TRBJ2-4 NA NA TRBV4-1 CASRKDPGGENIQYF TGCGCCAGCAGGAAGGACCCAGGAGGGGAAAACATTCAGTACTTC
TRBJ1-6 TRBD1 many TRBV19 CASRRDRVVNSPLHF TGTGCCAGTAGACGAGACAGGGTCGTGAATTCACCCCTCCACTTT
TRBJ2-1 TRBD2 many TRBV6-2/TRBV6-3 CASRASGSYNEQFF TGTGCCTCCCGGGCTAGCGGGTCCTACAATGAGCAGTTCTTC
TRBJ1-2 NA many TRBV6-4 CASSDSNKGGYTF TGTGCCAGCAGTGACTCCAACAAAGGGGGCTACACCTTC
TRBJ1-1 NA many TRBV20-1 CSATTETGVKAFF TGCAGTGCCACGACCGAAACTGGCGTGAAAGCTTTCTTT
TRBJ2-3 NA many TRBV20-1 CTLAGWADTQYF TGCACCCTAGCAGGTTGGGCAGATACGCAGTATTTT
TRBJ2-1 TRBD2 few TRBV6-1 CVSNVGLAGRYNEQFF TGTGTCAGCAATGTAGGGCTAGCGGGAAGATACAATGAGCAGTTCTTC
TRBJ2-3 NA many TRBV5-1 CASSLLGRERADTQYF TGCGCCAGCAGCTTACTGGGCAGGGAAAGGGCAGATACGCAGTATTTT